This T cell receptor (beta chain) was sequenced for a study of shared clonotypes between healthy human individuals. About the research overall: Used for every donor were three CD4 naive, three CD4 memory, two CD8 naive and one CD8 memory plate. Study results and caveats: The sharing of 4% to 5.5% of naive CD4 clonotypes was seen across several donors.

Assay: immunoSEQ multiplex PCR; the TCRdb copy retains only in-frame clones and omits some. Among millions of clones, roughly nine tenths were seen once, and the ten largest hold over 0.12%. Germline values: CDR1 MNHEY, CDR2 SVGAGI. The CDR3 is made up of 13 amino acids. The germline V and J ends were trimmed by 7 bases and 7 bases, with 16 bases remaining between them. With respect to this clone: Its antigen remains unidentified.

All donors were healthy HIV-negative adults lacking recent acute infections or vaccinations. The split of CD4+ cells yielded CD45RA+ naive and CD45RA-negative memory subsets. The chain carries TRBV6-5 and TRBJ1-1; D call uncertain. This clonotype originated in a man between 18 and 29 years old in good health. The sample was naive CD4+ T cells sorted from blood. Regarding subset: CD45RA+ positively selected. CDR3 coding DNA: TGTGCCAGCAAACTAGCGGCCGTCGATGAAGCTTTCTTT. Residues: CASKLAAVDEAFF.